These 27 T cell receptor beta chains came from one sample sequenced in a study of T-cell reconstitution after alpha-beta-depleted transplantation in children (dated by TCRdb to the mid-2010s). This specimen's treatment or condition label, interpreted: allogeneic hematopoietic cell transplantation with graft depleted of TCRalphabeta T cells and CD19 B cells. Receptors were amplified or captured by PCR. The sample was run on an Illumina HiSeq 2500. TCR libraries were prepared with molecular barcoding, using unique molecular identifiers to normalize TCRbeta repertoire quantification. TCRdb passed the public sequencing reads through fastp at Q25 and MiXCR, retaining productive beta sequences. Every distinct CDR3 protein forms one entry, paired with its most common genes and DNA. The sample data list about 590,000 distinct CDR3 sequences, and 10% to 15% of these were observed just once. Over 2% of the sample goes to the ten largest clones.

The starting material was PBMCs, mostly from graft donor cells, obtained 360 days after TCRalphabeta/CD19-depleted stem cell transplant. Receptor source: a male patient younger than 18 who had a stem cell transplant for acute myeloid leukemia, so the T cells may come from the graft donor.

The V and J genes are TRBV5-6 and TRBJ2-5; 7 bases map to TRBD2. This CDR3 comprises 16 residues. With 0 bases clipped from V and 6 bases from J, the junction kept 11 bases outside the gene matches. Germline V gene data show CDR1 as SGHDT and CDR2 as YYEEEE. The chain's CDR3 is CASSLARERPKKTQYF. For the CDR3, the DNA is TGTGCCAGCAGCTTGGCGCGGGAGCGCCCCAAAAAGACCCAGTACTTC.

This clonotype turned up a few times. This chain joins TRBV19 and TRBJ2-7; D possibly corresponds to TRBD2 (5 bases). Trimming removed 3 bases at V and 3 bases at J, with 12 bases between. CDR3 length equals 14 residues. CDR1 is LNHDA and CDR2 is SQIVND in the germline V gene (reference sequence). Written as DNA, the CDR3 is TGTGCCAGTAGTATTAGCCTAGCTGACTACGAGCAGTACTTC. Protein sequence: CASSISLADYEQYF.

With regard to this clonotype: At one end the junction does not follow the germline gene, possibly because of a read error. The chain is built from TRBV2 and TRBJ1-1, with D unclear. Germline loops: CDR1 SNHLY, CDR2 FYNNEI. The CDR3 contains 17 residues. The CDR3 DNA reads TGTACCAGCCCAACCAGAGGAGGGAGTCTCATGAACACTGAAGCTTTCTTT. Amino acids: CTSPTRGGSLMNTEAFF.

This clonotype was detected many times. The gene calls are TRBV27 and TRBJ2-2; D not certain. CDR3 length: 12 amino acids. The germline CDR1 and CDR2 sequences are MNHEY and SMNVEV (reference sequence). Trimming shortened V by 5 bases and J by 8 bases, and 9 bases separated the two germline ends. CDR3 DNA sequence: TGTGCCAGCAGTCAAGCTAGAGGGGAGCTGTTTTTT. Its protein is CASSQARGELFF.

The CDR3 spells CASSPLGQGMSGANVLTF. The CDR3 DNA is TGCGCCAGCAGCCCCCTAGGACAGGGAATGTCTGGGGCCAACGTCCTGACTTTC. The chain employs TRBV5-1 and TRBJ2-6, with 8 bases lining up with TRBD1. CDR1 is SGHRS and CDR2 is YFSETQ in the germline V gene. V shed 4 bases and J 1 base; nucleotides not matched to a gene: 10. The length of the CDR3 is 18 residues.

V gene TRBV29-1 combines with J gene TRBJ2-2, with 8 bases fitting TRBD1. The trim removed 2 bases at V and 4 bases at J, leaving 0 bases unmatched. CDR3 length equals 13 residues. Per germline, CDR1 SQVTM and CDR2 ANQGSEA. This CDR3 reads CSVETGGTGELFF. DNA of the CDR3: TGCAGCGTTGAAACAGGGGGCACCGGGGAGCTGTTTTTT.

This clonotype was seen repeatedly, ten times or more. This chain links TRBV5-1 with TRBJ2-7; tentatively, D is TRBD1 or TRBD2 (5 bases each). Germline CDR1 and CDR2: SGHRS and YFSETQ. The CDR3 has 16 residues. Trimming removed 4 bases at V and 5 bases at J, with 22 bases between. The CDR3 DNA sequence: TGCGCCAGCAGCGTGGGGACGCCTGAATGGTCCGACGAGCAGTACTTC. Amino acid sequence: CASSVGTPEWSDEQYF. Variable domain in full (rest from reference TRBV5-1 and TRBJ2-7): KAGVTQTPRYLIKTRGQQVTLSCSPISGHRSVSWYQQTPGQGLQFLFEYFSETQRNKGNFPGRFSGRQFSNSRSEMNVSTLELGDSALYLCASSVGTPEWSDEQYFGPGTRLTVT.

The V and J genes are TRBV28 and TRBJ2-1, with TRBD2 as a possible D gene (6 bases). CDR3 length: 14 residues. Trimming left V 11 bases short and J 9 bases short, with 23 bases between. Germline loops: CDR1 MDHEN, CDR2 SYDVKM. The CDR3 DNA follows: TGTGCCTTCGGGGTGGGGGGAACCCGCGGTGAGCAGTTCTTC. Encoded protein: CAFGVGGTRGEQFF.

The V call is TRBV29-1, the J call TRBJ2-1, with unresolved D. Germline V gene lookup returns CDR1 SQVTM and CDR2 ANQGSEA. V was clipped by 2 bases and J by 4 bases, with 15 bases between them. The CDR3 consists of 15 residues. The CDR3 reads CSVEIRSDYYNEQFF. The DNA of the CDR3 is TGCAGCGTTGAAATTAGGTCGGATTATTACAATGAGCAGTTCTTC.

This clonotype was observed at least ten times. V is TRBV12-3 or TRBV12-4 and J is TRBJ2-3, with D uncertain. Trimming took off 5 bases at V and 6 bases at J, with 12 bases between the two ends. The CDR3 has 13 amino acids. The CDR3: CASSPLQWDTQYF. The CDR3 bases are TGTGCCAGCAGTCCCTTACAATGGGATACGCAGTATTTT.

The chain links TRBV4-3 to TRBJ2-7; D ambiguous. The CDR3 has 13 residues. Germline V lookup: CDR1 LGHNA, CDR2 YSLEER. V lost 5 bases and J 0 bases, leaving 8 bases between the germline ends. This CDR3 reads CASSTLLSYEQYF. CDR3 DNA sequence: TGCGCCAGCAGCACTCTGCTCTCCTACGAGCAGTACTTC.

The table lists this clonotype with many counts. The chain employs TRBV20-1 and TRBJ2-3; D is possibly TRBD2 (6 bases). The V end was cut by 3 bases, the J end by 2 bases, with 24 bases between. Germline V gene lookup returns CDR1 DFQATT and CDR2 SNEGSKA (reference sequence). This CDR3 is built from 18 residues. In nucleotides, the CDR3 is TGCAGTGCTAGTAAGGGGCCCGTAGGGACTCCATACACAGATACGCAGTATTTT. Its translation is CSASKGPVGTPYTDTQYF.

Many counts were recorded for this clonotype. The chain combines TRBV20-1 with TRBJ2-2, with D possibly matching TRBD1 (5 bases). The CDR3 consists of 14 residues. Germline V CDR1 and CDR2: DFQATT, SNEGSKA (reference sequence). V lost 5 bases to trimming and J lost 6 bases, with 16 bases between them. As DNA, the CDR3 is TGCAGTGCTCGGCAGGACATACCAGCCGGGGAGCTGTTTTTT. Translation gives CSARQDIPAGELFF.

CDR3 region: CASSKEVRFEQFF. Written as DNA, the CDR3 is TGTGCCAGCAGCAAAGAGGTCAGGTTTGAGCAGTTCTTC. This chain links TRBV21-1 with TRBJ2-1. TRBV21-1 is labeled a pseudogene. The CDR3 contains 13 residues.

This clonotype was recorded a few times. The chain uses TRBV7-6 and TRBJ2-1; D may be TRBD2 (7 bases). With 0 bases removed from V and 7 bases from J, the gap between germline ends came to 16 bases. CDR3 length: 16 amino acids. In germline, CDR1 is SGHVS, CDR2 FNYEAQ. The CDR3 DNA is TGTGCCAGCAGCTTAGCGCGAGGGGGAGGGTGGAATGAGCAGTTCTTC. Its translation is CASSLARGGGWNEQFF.

This clonotype was counted at least ten times. The chain joins TRBV29-1 to TRBJ2-1, with 7 bases fitting TRBD2. After removal of 7 bases from V and 6 bases from J, the junction contained 3 bases not matched to a gene. This CDR3 has 11 residues. Looked up from germline, CDR1 is SQVTM and CDR2 is ANQGSEA. This chain's CDR3 is CSGLATNEQFF. CDR3 nucleotide sequence: TGCAGCGGACTAGCCACCAATGAGCAGTTCTTC.

This clonotype was detected only a few times. DNA of the CDR3: TGTGCCATCAACCACAGGGCCGAGGGCGGGGAGCTGTTTTTT. As protein: CAINHRAEGGELFF. The V and J genes are TRBV10-3 and TRBJ2-2, with D tentatively TRBD1 (6 bases). This CDR3 spans 14 amino acids. Per the germline V gene, CDR1 is ENHRY and CDR2 is SYGVKD. Trimming cost V 7 bases and J 7 bases, with 16 bases left between them.

The chain combines TRBV7-2 with TRBJ2-7; 7 bases agree with TRBD1. The V and J ends lost 1 base and 6 bases, in that order; junction bases with no gene match: 3. Germline CDR1 is SGHTA and CDR2 is FQGNSA. The CDR3 is made up of 13 amino acids. The CDR3 DNA is TGTGCCAGCAGCTTAGGGGACAGCTCCGAGCAGTACTTC. Translated: CASSLGDSSEQYF.

This clonotype was seen many times. The chain carries TRBV4-3 and TRBJ2-1, with 8 bases lining up with TRBD2. The CDR3 spans 15 residues. Germline V gene data show CDR1 as LGHNA and CDR2 as YSLEER. Losses at the gene ends were 5 bases for V and 4 bases for J; bases not matched to a gene: 7. The CDR3 is CASSSREGRYNEQFF. The CDR3 DNA sequence: TGCGCCAGCAGCTCACGGGAGGGCAGATACAATGAGCAGTTCTTC.

This clonotype has more than one count but fewer than ten. The CDR3 sequence: CASSSGTFSYEQYF. As DNA, the CDR3 is TGTGCCAGCAGCTCGGGGACGTTCTCCTACGAGCAGTACTTC. This sequence joins TRBV7-9 and TRBJ2-7; D tentatively fits TRBD1 or TRBD2 (5 bases each). Trimming left V 4 bases short and J 0 bases short, with 10 bases between. From germline, CDR1 is SEHNR and CDR2 FQNEAQ (reference sequence). The CDR3 has 14 amino acids.

There are a few counts of this clonotype. The rearrangement uses TRBV15 and TRBJ2-7; 11 nucleotides match TRBD2. The CDR3 extends over 20 amino acids. The V gene's germline CDR1 is LNHNV and CDR2 YYDKDF (reference sequence). J lost 3 bases, V lost 2 bases, and 18 bases had no gene match. DNA for the CDR3: TGTGCCACCAGCAGATGGGCACTAGCGGGAGTGAAGCTTTACGGCTACGAGCAGTACTTC. As protein: CATSRWALAGVKLYGYEQYF.

The chain employs TRBV7-6 and TRBJ2-2, with D possibly matching TRBD1 (5 bases). The V end lost 5 bases, the J end lost 11 bases, and 21 bases lay between the germline ends. This CDR3 comprises 15 residues. Germline V lookup: CDR1 SGHVS, CDR2 FNYEAQ. For the CDR3, the DNA is TGTGCCAGCAGCGCCGGTAACTCAGGGATGGGAGAGCTGTTTTTT. Translating gives CASSAGNSGMGELFF.

This clonotype occurred a few times. V gene TRBV29-1 combines with J gene TRBJ1-3; possibly TRBD1 for D (6 bases). In germline, CDR1 is SQVTM, CDR2 ANQGSEA. This CDR3 has 16 amino acids. Deletions cut 1 base from V and 1 base from J, with 14 bases between. Here the CDR3 reads CSVEGVQGSSGNTIYF. The CDR3 DNA sequence: TGCAGCGTTGAAGGGGTCCAGGGGAGTTCTGGAAACACCATATATTTT.

The chain combines TRBV27 with TRBJ1-2; 7 bases map to TRBD1. This CDR3 has 14 residues. Germline loops: CDR1 MNHEY, CDR2 SMNVEV (reference sequence). The V gene end was trimmed by 5 bases and the J gene end by 6 bases; junction bases not matched to a gene: 9. CDR3 amino acids: CASSPARQGHGYTF. For the CDR3, the DNA is TGTGCCAGCAGTCCAGCCCGACAGGGCCATGGCTACACCTTC.

The chain couples TRBV18 to TRBJ1-1; tentatively, D is TRBD1 (5 bases). V was clipped by 1 base and J by 3 bases, with 12 bases between them. Germline V gene sequence: CDR1 KGHSH, CDR2 LQKENI. The CDR3 consists of 15 residues. CDR3 protein: CASSPLGLGDTEAFF. In DNA form, the CDR3 reads TGTGCCAGCTCACCACTGGGGCTGGGGGACACTGAAGCTTTCTTT.

V gene TRBV12-5 combines with J gene TRBJ2-2; D is possibly TRBD1 (6 bases). The CDR3 runs 13 residues. Trimming shortened V by 6 bases and J by 5 bases, and 10 bases separated the two germline ends. The germline V gene encodes CDR1 LGHNT and CDR2 FRNRAP. The CDR3 here is CASGQGRTGELFF. Written as DNA, the CDR3 is TGTGCTAGTGGACAGGGTCGGACCGGGGAGCTGTTTTTT.

This clonotype was detected a few times. The chain is built from TRBV12-3 or TRBV12-4 and TRBJ2-2; D is unresolved. The CDR3 extends over 12 amino acids. V was cut by 5 bases and J by 7 bases, with 8 bases left in between. This chain's CDR3 is CASSVPGGELFF. In DNA form, the CDR3 reads TGTGCCAGCAGTGTGCCGGGCGGGGAGCTGTTTTTT.